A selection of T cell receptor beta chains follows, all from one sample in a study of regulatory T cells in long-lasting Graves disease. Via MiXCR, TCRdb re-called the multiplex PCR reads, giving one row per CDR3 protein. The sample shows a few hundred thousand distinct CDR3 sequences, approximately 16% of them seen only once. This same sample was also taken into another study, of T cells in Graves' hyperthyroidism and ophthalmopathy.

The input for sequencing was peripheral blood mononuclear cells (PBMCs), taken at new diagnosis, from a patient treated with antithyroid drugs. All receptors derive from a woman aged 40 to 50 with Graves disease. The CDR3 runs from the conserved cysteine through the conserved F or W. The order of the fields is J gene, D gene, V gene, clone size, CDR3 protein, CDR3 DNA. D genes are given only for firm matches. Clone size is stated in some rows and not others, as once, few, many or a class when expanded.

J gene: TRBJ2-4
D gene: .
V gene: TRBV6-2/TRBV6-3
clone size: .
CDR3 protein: CASSYRSGVVKNIQYF
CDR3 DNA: TGTGCCAGCAGTTACCGGTCGGGAGTGGTCAAAAACATTCAGTACTTC

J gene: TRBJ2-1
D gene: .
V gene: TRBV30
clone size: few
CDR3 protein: CAWSSYLGEQFF
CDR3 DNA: TGTGCCTGGAGTAGCTATTTGGGTGAGCAGTTCTTC

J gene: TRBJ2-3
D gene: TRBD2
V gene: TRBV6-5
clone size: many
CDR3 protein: CASSYSGTSGSRTDTQYF
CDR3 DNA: TGTGCCAGCAGTTACTCCGGGACTAGCGGGTCGAGAACAGATACGCAGTATTTT

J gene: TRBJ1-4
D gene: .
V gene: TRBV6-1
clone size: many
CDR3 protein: CASRDMGLNEKLFF
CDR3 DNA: TGTGCCAGCAGGGACATGGGGTTGAATGAAAAACTGTTTTTT

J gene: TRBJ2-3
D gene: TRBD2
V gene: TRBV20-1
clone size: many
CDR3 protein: CSAPLLAETDTQYF
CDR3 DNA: TGCAGTGCCCCCCTCCTAGCGGAGACAGATACGCAGTATTTT

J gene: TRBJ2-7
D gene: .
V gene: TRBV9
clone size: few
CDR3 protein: CASSVGEQSSYEQYF
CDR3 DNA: TGTGCCAGCAGCGTAGGGGAACAGAGCTCCTACGAGCAGTACTTC

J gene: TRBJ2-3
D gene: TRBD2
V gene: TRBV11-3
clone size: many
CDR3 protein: CASSRWTSGIPSTDTQYF
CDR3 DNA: TGTGCCAGCAGCCGCTGGACTAGCGGGATTCCTAGCACAGATACGCAGTATTTT

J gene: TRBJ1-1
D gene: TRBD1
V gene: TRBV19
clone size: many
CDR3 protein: CASSIQGALNTEAFF
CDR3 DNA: TGTGCCAGTAGTATCCAGGGGGCTCTGAACACTGAAGCTTTCTTT

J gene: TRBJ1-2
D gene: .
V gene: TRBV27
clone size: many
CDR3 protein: CASSPIAPSRSGYTF
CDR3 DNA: TGTGCCAGCAGTCCGATAGCCCCTTCTCGTAGTGGCTACACCTTC

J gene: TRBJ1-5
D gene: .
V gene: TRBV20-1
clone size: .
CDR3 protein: CSAAGDGNQPQHF
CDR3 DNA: TGCAGTGCTGCCGGAGATGGCAATCAGCCCCAGCATTTT

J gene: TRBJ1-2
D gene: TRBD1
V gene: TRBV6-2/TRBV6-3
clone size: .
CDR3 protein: CASSEVGRGRGYTF
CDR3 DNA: TGTGCCAGCAGTGAAGTCGGGAGGGGGCGCGGCTACACCTTC

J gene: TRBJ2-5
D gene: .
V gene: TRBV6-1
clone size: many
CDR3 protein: CASRDVAAQETQYF
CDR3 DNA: TGTGCCAGCAGAGACGTAGCGGCTCAAGAGACCCAGTACTTC

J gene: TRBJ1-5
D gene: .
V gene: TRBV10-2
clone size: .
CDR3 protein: CASTLEGDQPQHF
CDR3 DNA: TGCGCCAGCACCTTAGAGGGCGATCAGCCCCAGCATTTT

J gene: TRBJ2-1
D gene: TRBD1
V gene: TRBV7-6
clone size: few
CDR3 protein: CASSLVTGVRDEQFF
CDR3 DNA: TGTGCCAGCAGCTTAGTTACAGGGGTTCGAGATGAGCAGTTCTTC

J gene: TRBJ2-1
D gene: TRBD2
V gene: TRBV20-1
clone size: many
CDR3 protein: CSAIRLAGSYNEQFF
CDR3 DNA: TGCAGTGCCATTAGACTAGCGGGCTCCTACAATGAGCAGTTCTTC

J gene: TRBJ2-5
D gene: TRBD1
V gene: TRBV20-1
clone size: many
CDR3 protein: CSAREILNRGRWETQYF
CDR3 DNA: TGCAGTGCTAGAGAGATACTAAACAGGGGGCGCTGGGAGACCCAGTACTTC

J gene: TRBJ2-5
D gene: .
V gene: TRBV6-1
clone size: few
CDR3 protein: CASSPLRGGTQETQYF
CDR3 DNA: TGTGCCAGCAGTCCACTGAGGGGAGGCACACAAGAGACCCAGTACTTC

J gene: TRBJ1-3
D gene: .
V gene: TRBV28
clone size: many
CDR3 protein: CASSFGGTTSSGNTIYF
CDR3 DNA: TGTGCCAGCAGTTTTGGAGGGACAACGAGCTCTGGAAACACCATATATTTT

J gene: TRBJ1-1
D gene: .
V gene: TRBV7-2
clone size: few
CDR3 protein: CASSSPQGLNTEAFF
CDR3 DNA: TGTGCCAGCAGCTCCCCCCAGGGGTTGAACACTGAAGCTTTCTTT

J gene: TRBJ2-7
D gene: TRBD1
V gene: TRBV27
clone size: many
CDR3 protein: CASSTRDRFHEQYF
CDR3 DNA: TGTGCCAGCAGTACGCGGGACAGGTTCCACGAGCAGTACTTC

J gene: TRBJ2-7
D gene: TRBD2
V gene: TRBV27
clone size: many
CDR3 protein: CASSFGTSGSEQYF
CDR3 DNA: TGTGCCAGCAGTTTTGGGACTAGCGGCAGTGAGCAGTACTTC

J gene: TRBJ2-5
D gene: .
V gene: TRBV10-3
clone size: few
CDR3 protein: CAIRSGDEETQYF
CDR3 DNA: TGTGCCATCAGGTCAGGGGATGAAGAGACCCAGTACTTC

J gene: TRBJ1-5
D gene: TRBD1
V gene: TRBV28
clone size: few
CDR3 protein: CASSLIQGAYQPQHF
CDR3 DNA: TGTGCCAGCAGTTTAATACAGGGGGCTTACCAGCCCCAGCATTTT

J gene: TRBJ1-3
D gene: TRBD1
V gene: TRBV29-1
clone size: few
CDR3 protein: CSVEAETGWSNTIYF
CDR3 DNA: TGCAGCGTTGAAGCTGAGACAGGGTGGTCCAACACCATATATTTT

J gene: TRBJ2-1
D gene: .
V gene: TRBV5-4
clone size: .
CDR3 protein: CASSSRISLVNEQFF
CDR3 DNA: TGTGCCAGCAGCTCCCGGATTTCGTTGGTCAATGAGCAGTTCTTC

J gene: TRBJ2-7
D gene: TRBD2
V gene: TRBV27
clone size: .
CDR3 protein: CASNEGLAGGHPYEQYF
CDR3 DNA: TGTGCCAGCAATGAAGGGCTAGCGGGAGGGCACCCCTACGAGCAGTACTTC